The rows below give T cell receptor beta chains drawn from one sample of a study of spatial heterogeneity in lung cancer. TCRdb redid the calling of the 5' RACE reads with MiXCR, one entry per CDR3 protein. The table includes more than 8,000 distinct CDR3 sequences, approximately 5% detected once. The source was PBMCs, collected at surgery. These receptors came from a male donor with early-stage non-small cell lung cancer. Both conserved end residues are part of each CDR3. The D gene is left open where the match is weak. A clone size is listed for some rows: how often the clone was seen (once, few, many), or a class if it is expanded.

d_gene	v_gene	abundance	len	j_gene	CDR3nt	CDR3aa
TRBD1	TRBV7-8	many	14	TRBJ2-2	TGTGCCACAACGTGGACAGGGGGCACCGGGGAGCTGTTTTTT	CATTWTGGTGELFF
NA	TRBV12-3/TRBV12-4	many	14	TRBJ2-3	TGTGCCAGCAGTTTGTGGCAGAACACAGATACGCAGTATTTT	CASSLWQNTDTQYF
NA	TRBV7-8	many	12	TRBJ1-2	TGTGCCAGCAGCGTCGACCTGTACGGCTACACCTTC	CASSVDLYGYTF
NA	TRBV7-2	few	13	TRBJ2-3	TGTGCCAGCAGCTCAGCTAGGCGAGATACGCAGTATTTT	CASSSARRDTQYF
TRBD2	TRBV7-8	NA	12	TRBJ2-1	TGTGCCAGCAGCTTACCGGGGGGAGACTTGCGGTTC	CASSLPGGDLRF
NA	TRBV7-2	many	13	TRBJ2-1	TGTGCCAGCAGCTTAGGGAGGCCCAATGAGCAGTTCTTC	CASSLGRPNEQFF
TRBD1	TRBV14	many	15	TRBJ2-1	TGTGCCAGCAGCCTCCGGGACAGGGCCGACAATGAGCAGTTCTTC	CASSLRDRADNEQFF
NA	TRBV7-8	medium-sized	12	TRBJ2-1	TGTGCCAGCAGCTTGTATTACAATGAGCAGTTCTTC	CASSLYYNEQFF
TRBD2	TRBV6-2/TRBV6-3	many	13	TRBJ2-7	TGTGCCAGTCGACTAGCGGGAGGTGACGAGCAGTACTTC	CASRLAGGDEQYF
TRBD2	TRBV9	many	16	TRBJ2-1	TGTGCCAGCAGCGTAGGCGAGCGGGGGGCCTACAATGAGCAGTTCTTC	CASSVGERGAYNEQFF
NA	TRBV29-1	many	11	TRBJ2-7	TGCAGCGTTGGAGAAAGGTACGAGCAGTACTTC	CSVGERYEQYF
NA	TRBV28	many	14	TRBJ2-7	TGTGCCAGTCGCCCAACAGGGATGTCCTACGAGCAGTACTTC	CASRPTGMSYEQYF
NA	TRBV20-1	few	14	TRBJ2-6	TGCAGTGCGCCCAGGTCCTCTGGGGCCAACGTCCTGACTTTC	CSAPRSSGANVLTF
NA	TRBV20-1	many	15	TRBJ2-7	TGCAGTGCTAGAGATTCATCGGGGGCTCCCGACGAGCAGTACTTC	CSARDSSGAPDEQYF
NA	TRBV20-1	few	16	TRBJ2-6	TGCAGTGCTCGGCCGCCGGGGCTCTCTGGGGCCAACGTCCTGACTTTC	CSARPPGLSGANVLTF
TRBD1	TRBV12-3/TRBV12-4	many	16	TRBJ1-1	TGTGCCAGCAGTTTTGACAGGGGGCCAATGAACACTGAAGCTTTCTTT	CASSFDRGPMNTEAFF
NA	TRBV29-1	medium-sized	13	TRBJ1-2	TGCAGCGTTGAAGGCAGTTCCTCGGGTGGCTACACCTTC	CSVEGSSSGGYTF
TRBD2	TRBV20-1	NA	14	TRBJ2-7	TGCAGTGCTAGAGATATTCGGGGGGACTACGAGCAGTACTTC	CSARDIRGDYEQYF
NA	TRBV12-3/TRBV12-4	many	13	TRBJ2-2	TGTGCCAGCCACCTAGCCCCGGCCGGGGAGCTGTTTTTT	CASHLAPAGELFF
TRBD2	TRBV6-6	many	15	TRBJ2-4	TGTGCCAGCAGTTGGCGGGAGGCCGCCAAAAACATTCAGTACTTC	CASSWREAAKNIQYF
NA	TRBV20-1	medium-sized	13	TRBJ1-5	TGCAGTGCTAGACCAGGGGGCAATCAGCCCCAGCATTTT	CSARPGGNQPQHF
NA	TRBV29-1	many	15	TRBJ2-1	TGCAGCGTTGAACTAGTCCAAGGATTTATCAATGAGCAGTTCTTC	CSVELVQGFINEQFF
TRBD1	TRBV20-1	medium-sized	17	TRBJ1-3	TGCAGTGCTAGCTCACCCGGGACAGGGAGCTCTGGAAACACCATATATTTT	CSASSPGTGSSGNTIYF
NA	TRBV7-2	many	13	TRBJ2-6	TGTGCCAGCAGCTTTGCAGGGGCCAACGTCCTGACTTTC	CASSFAGANVLTF
NA	TRBV6-2/TRBV6-3	many	12	TRBJ2-3	TGTGCCAGCAGCCCCCGGGGTTATACGCAGTATTTT	CASSPRGYTQYF
NA	TRBV2	few	11	TRBJ2-7	TGTGCCAGCAACATAGGGATCGAGCAGTACTTC	CASNIGIEQYF
NA	TRBV30	NA	15	TRBJ1-3	TGTGCGTTTCGATCGGGAAGGGCATCCGGAAACACCATATATTTT	CAFRSGRASGNTIYF
NA	TRBV7-3	many	17	TRBJ2-1	TGTGCCAGCAGTTATTCCCATGTGGGCGTCGACTACAATGAGCAGTTCTTC	CASSYSHVGVDYNEQFF
TRBD1	TRBV18	many	15	TRBJ1-2	TGTGCCAGCTCACCAGGGACAGGGGGCAACTATGGCTACACCTTC	CASSPGTGGNYGYTF
NA	TRBV7-9	many	13	TRBJ2-7	TGTGCCAGCAGCTTAACGGGGACCTACGAGCAGTACTTC	CASSLTGTYEQYF
NA	TRBV20-1	many	13	TRBJ2-2	TGCAGTGCCCGTACTAGGAACACCGGGGAGCTGTTTTTT	CSARTRNTGELFF
TRBD2	TRBV29-1	many	15	TRBJ2-1	TGCAGCGTCCCGGGACTAGCGGGGGGGCACAATGAGCAGTTCTTC	CSVPGLAGGHNEQFF
NA	TRBV6-5	many	11	TRBJ2-1	TGTGCCAGCAGGAACTATAATGAGCAGTTCTTC	CASRNYNEQFF
TRBD1	TRBV14	many	15	TRBJ2-1	TGTGCCAGCAGTCACCGACAGGGCACCTACAATGAGCAGTTCTTC	CASSHRQGTYNEQFF
NA	TRBV23-1	many	15	TRBJ2-5	TGCGCCAGCAGTCAATCGGGACCAGACCGCGAGACCCAGTACTTC	CASSQSGPDRETQYF
NA	TRBV29-1	NA	14	TRBJ1-4	TGCAGCGTTGAAGAGGGGCCGAGCCGTGGAAAACTGTTTTTT	CSVEEGPSRGKLFF
NA	TRBV25-1	many	15	TRBJ2-5	TGTGCCAGCAGTGATGGGACTCGCTTGGGCGAGACCCAGTACTTC	CASSDGTRLGETQYF
NA	TRBV7-2	many	18	TRBJ1-6	TGTGCCAGCAGCTTAACCCAGAGTCGGGGACGGATCTATTCACCCCTCCACTTT	CASSLTQSRGRIYSPLHF